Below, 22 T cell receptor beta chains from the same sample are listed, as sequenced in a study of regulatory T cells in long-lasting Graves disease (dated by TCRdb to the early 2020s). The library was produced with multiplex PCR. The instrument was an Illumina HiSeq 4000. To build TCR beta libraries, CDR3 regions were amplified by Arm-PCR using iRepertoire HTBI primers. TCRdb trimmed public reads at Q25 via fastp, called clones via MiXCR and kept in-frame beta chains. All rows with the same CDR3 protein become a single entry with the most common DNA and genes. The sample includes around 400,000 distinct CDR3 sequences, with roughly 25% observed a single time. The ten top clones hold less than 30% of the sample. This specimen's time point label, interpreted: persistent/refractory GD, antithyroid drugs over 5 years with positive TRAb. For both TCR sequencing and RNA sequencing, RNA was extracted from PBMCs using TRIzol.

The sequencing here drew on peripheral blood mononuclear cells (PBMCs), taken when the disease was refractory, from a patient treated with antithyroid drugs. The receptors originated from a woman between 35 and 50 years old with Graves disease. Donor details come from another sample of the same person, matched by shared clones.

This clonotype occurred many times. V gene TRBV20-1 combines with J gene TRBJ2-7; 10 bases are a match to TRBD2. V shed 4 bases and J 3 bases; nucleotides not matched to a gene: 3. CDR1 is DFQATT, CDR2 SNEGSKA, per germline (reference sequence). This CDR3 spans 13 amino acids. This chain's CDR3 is CSATRLAGYEQYF. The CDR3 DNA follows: TGCAGTGCTACCCGACTAGCGGGCTACGAGCAGTACTTC.

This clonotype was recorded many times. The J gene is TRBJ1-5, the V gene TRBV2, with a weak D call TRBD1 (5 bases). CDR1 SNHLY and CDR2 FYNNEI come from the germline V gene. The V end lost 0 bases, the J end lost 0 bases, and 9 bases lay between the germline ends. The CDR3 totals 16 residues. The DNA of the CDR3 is TGTGCCAGCAGTGAAGCGCTGGGGGATAGCAATCAGCCCCAGCATTTT. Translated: CASSEALGDSNQPQHF.

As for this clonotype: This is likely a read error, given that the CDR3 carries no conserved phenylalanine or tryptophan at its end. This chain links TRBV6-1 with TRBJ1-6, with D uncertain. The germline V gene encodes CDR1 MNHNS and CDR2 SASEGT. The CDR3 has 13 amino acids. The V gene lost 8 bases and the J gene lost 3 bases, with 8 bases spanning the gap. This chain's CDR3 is CASRRHYNSPLHL. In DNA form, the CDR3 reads TGTGCCAGCCGCCGTCACTATAATTCACCCCTCCACCTT.

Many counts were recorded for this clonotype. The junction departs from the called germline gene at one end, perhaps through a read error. The CDR3 nucleotides are TGTGCCAGCAGCTTAACCGGGACAGGGAAGATCTCTTGGCACTTC. Translation gives CASSLTGTGKISWHF. V and J are TRBV11-2 and TRBJ2-7, with 9 bases that match TRBD1. CDR3 length: 15 residues. The germline gives CDR1 SGHAT, CDR2 FQNNGV.

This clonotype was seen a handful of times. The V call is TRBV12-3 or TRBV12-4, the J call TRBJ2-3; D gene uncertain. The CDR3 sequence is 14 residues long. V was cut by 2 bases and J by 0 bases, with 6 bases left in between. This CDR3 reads CASSLYPSTDTQYF. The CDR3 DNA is TGTGCCAGCAGTTTATATCCGAGCACAGATACGCAGTATTTT.

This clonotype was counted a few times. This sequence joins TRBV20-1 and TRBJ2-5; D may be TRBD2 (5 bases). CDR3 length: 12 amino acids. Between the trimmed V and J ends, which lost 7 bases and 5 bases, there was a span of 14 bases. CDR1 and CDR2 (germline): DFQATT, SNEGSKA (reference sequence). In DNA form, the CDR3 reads TGCAGTGGCGGCGCGGGCCGGGAGACCCAGTACTTC. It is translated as CSGGAGRETQYF.

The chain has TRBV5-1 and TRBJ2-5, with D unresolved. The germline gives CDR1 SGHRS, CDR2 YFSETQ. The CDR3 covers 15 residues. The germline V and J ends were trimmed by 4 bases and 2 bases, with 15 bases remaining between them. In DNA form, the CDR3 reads TGCGCCAGCAGCGTATCAGGACGGCCTCAAGAGACCCAGTACTTC. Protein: CASSVSGRPQETQYF. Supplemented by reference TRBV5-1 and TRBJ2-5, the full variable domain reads KAGVTQTPRYLIKTRGQQVTLSCSPISGHRSVSWYQQTPGQGLQFLFEYFSETQRNKGNFPGRFSGRQFSNSRSEMNVSTLELGDSALYLCASSVSGRPQETQYFGPGTRLLVL.

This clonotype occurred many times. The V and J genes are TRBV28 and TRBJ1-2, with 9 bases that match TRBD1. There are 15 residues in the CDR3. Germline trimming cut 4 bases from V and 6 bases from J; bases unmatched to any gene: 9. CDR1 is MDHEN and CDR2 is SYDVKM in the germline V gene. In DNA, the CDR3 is TGTGCCAGCAGTTACATCGACAGGGGGAGGAATGGCTACACCTTC. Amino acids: CASSYIDRGRNGYTF.

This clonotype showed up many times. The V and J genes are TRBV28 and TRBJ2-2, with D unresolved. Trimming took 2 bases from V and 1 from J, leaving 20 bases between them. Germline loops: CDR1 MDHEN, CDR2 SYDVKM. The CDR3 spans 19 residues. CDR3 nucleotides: TGTGCCAGCAGTTTAATATCGAGGACGTTAGGGTTGAACACCGGGGAGCTGTTTTTT. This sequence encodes CASSLISRTLGLNTGELFF.

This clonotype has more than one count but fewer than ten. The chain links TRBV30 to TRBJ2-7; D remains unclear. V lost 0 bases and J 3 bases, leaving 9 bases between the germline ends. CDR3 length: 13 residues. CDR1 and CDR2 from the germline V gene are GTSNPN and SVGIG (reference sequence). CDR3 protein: CAWSVEWGYEQYF. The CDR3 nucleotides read TGTGCCTGGAGTGTGGAGTGGGGCTACGAGCAGTACTTC.

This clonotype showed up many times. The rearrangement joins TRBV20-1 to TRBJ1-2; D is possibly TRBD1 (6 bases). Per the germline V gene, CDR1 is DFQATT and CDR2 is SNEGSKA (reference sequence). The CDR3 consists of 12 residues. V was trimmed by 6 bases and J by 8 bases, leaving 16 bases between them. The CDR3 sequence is CSAQTGSEGYTF. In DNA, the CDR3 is TGCAGTGCCCAGACAGGTTCGGAAGGCTACACCTTC.

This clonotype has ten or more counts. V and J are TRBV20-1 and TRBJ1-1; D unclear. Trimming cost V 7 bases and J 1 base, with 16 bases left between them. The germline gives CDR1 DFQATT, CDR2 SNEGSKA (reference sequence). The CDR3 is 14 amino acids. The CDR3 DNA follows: TGCAGTGTCCCCTCAACGGCAGGGAACACTGAAGCTTTCTTT. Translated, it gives CSVPSTAGNTEAFF.

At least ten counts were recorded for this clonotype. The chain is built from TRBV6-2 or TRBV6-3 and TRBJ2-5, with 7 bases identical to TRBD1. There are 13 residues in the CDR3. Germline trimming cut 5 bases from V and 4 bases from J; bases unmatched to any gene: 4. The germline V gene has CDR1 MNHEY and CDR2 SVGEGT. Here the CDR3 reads CASSLTGPETQYF. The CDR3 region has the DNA TGTGCCAGCAGTCTGACAGGGCCAGAGACCCAGTACTTC.

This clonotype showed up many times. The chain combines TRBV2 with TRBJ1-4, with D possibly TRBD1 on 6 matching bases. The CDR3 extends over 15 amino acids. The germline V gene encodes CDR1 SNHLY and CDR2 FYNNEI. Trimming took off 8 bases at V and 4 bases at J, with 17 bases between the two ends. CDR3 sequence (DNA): TGTGCCAGCCGACGGACAGCTTTTCATAATGAAAAACTGTTTTTT. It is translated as CASRRTAFHNEKLFF.

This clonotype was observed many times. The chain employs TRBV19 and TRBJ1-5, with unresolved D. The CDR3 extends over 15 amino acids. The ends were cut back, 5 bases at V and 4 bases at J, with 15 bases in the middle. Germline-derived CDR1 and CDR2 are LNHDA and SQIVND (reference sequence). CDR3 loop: CASSWSSPTNQPQHF. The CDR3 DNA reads TGTGCCAGTAGTTGGTCCAGCCCCACAAATCAGCCCCAGCATTTT.

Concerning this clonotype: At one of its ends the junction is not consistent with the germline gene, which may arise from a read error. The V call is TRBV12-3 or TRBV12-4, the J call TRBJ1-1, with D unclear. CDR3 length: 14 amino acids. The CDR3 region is CAGSPGRRNTKAFF. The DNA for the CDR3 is TGTGCCGGCAGTCCCGGACGGCGGAACACTAAAGCTTTCTTT.

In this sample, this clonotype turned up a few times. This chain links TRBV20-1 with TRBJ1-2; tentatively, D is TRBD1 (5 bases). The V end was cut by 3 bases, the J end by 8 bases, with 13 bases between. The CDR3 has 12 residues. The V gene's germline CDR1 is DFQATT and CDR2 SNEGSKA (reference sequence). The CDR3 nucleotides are TGCAGTGCTAGGTGGCAGGGCTACGGCTACACCTTC. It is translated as CSARWQGYGYTF.

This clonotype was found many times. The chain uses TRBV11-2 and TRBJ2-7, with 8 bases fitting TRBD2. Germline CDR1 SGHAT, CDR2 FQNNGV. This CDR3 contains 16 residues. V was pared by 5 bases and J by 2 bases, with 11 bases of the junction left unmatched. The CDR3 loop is CASSILTSGPTYEQYF. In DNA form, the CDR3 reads TGTGCCAGCAGCATTCTAACTAGCGGCCCAACCTACGAGCAGTACTTC.

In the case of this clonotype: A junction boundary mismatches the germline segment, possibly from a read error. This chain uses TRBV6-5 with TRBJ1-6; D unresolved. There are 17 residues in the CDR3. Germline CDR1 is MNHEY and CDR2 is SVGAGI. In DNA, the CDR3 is TGTGCCAGCGGTTATCCCCCACAGAGCTCCTATAATTCACCCCTCCACTTT. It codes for CASGYPPQSSYNSPLHF.

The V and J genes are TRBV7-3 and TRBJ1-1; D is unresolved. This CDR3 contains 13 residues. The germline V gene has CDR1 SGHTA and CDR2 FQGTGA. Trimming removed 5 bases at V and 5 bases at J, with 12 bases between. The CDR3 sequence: CASSPGSQTEAFF. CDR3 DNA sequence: TGTGCCAGCAGCCCGGGCAGTCAAACTGAAGCTTTCTTT.

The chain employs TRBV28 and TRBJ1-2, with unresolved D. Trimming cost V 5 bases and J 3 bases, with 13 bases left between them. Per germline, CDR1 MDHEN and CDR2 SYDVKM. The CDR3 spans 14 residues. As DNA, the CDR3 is TGTGCCAGCAGTCCGGGTCAAACCCACTATGGCTACACCTTC. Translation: CASSPGQTHYGYTF.

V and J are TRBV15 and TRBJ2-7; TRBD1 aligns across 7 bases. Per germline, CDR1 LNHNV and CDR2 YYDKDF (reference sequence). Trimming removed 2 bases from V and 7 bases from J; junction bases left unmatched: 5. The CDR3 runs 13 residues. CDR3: CATSRPDRPEQYF. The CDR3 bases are TGTGCCACCAGCAGACCGGACAGGCCGGAGCAGTACTTC.